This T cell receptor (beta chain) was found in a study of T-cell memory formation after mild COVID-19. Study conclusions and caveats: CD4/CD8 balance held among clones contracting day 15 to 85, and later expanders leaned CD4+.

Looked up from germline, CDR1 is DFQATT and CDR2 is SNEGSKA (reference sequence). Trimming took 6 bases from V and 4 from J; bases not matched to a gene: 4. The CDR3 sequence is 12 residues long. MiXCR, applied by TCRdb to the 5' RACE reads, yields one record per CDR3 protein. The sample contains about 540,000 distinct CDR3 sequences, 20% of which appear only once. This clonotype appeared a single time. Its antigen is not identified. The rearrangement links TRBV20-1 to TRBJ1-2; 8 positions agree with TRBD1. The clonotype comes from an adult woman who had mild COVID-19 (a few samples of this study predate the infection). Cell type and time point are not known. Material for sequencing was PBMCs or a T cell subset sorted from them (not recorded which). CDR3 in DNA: TGCAGTGCCCCGACAGGGGTCTATGGCTACACCTTC. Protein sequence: CSAPTGVYGYTF.